The rows below give T cell receptor beta chains drawn from one sample of a study of beta chain features in type 1 diabetes. Repertoires were generated with immunoSEQ multiplex PCR, while TCRdb's copy carries only in-frame clones and drops some. Among fewer than 250,000 clones listed, 68% were seen once. The sequenced material came from naive CD4+ T cells from blood. The source is a man younger than 45 in good health. The CDR3 runs from the conserved cysteine through the conserved F or W. Each record gives: V gene, D gene, J gene, clone size, CDR3 DNA, CDR3 protein. A D gene is named only where the DNA matches it firmly. Expanded clones get a size class; other rows say once, few or many, or leave the size out.

>TRBV7-2|TRBD1|TRBJ2-1|-
TGTGCCAGCAGCTTAGAAGTGGGGGACAGGGGATTCAATGAGCAGTTCTTC
CASSLEVGDRGFNEQFF
>TRBV7-9|-|TRBJ1-1|few
TGTGCCAGCGATACAGGGCTTGAAGCTTTCTTT
CASDTGLEAFF
>TRBV14|-|TRBJ1-1|-
TGTGCCAGCAGCCGGACTGCCTATGAAGCTTTCTTT
CASSRTAYEAFF
>TRBV27|TRBD1|TRBJ2-1|-
TGTGCCACCCGGGACAGAAGAGGGGAGCAGTTCTTC
CATRDRRGEQFF
>TRBV5-1|-|TRBJ2-6|-
TGCGCCAGCAGCTTGGTAGGGGCCTCTGGGGCCAACGTCCTGACTTTC
CASSLVGASGANVLTF
>TRBV10-3|TRBD1|TRBJ2-7|-
TGTGCCATCAGTGATGGAACAGGGGGCTACGAGCAGTACTTC
CAISDGTGGYEQYF
>TRBV27|-|TRBJ1-3|-
TGTGCCAGCAGTCTATCGCGGGGGACTGGAAACACCATATATTTT
CASSLSRGTGNTIYF
>TRBV13|-|TRBJ2-3|-
TGTGCCAGCAGCAACCACCGGGACACCGTTACGCAGTATTTT
CASSNHRDTVTQYF
>TRBV11-2|TRBD1|TRBJ2-4|-
TGTGCCAGCAGCTTAGCAGGGGGCTTAACCAAAAACATTCAGTACTTC
CASSLAGGLTKNIQYF
>TRBV7-9|-|TRBJ1-5|-
TGTGCCAGCAGCTTTTATGGACAGCCCCAGCATTTT
CASSFYGQPQHF
>TRBV5-6|-|TRBJ2-1|-
TGTGCCAGCAGCTTACTGGTAAACAATGAGCAGTTCTTC
CASSLLVNNEQFF
>TRBV29-1|-|TRBJ2-5|few
TGCAGCGTTCACATTCAAGAGACCCAGTACTTC
CSVHIQETQYF
>TRBV6-5|TRBD1|TRBJ1-6|-
TGTGCCAGCAGGACGACAGGGGAGAATTCACCCCTCCACTTT
CASRTTGENSPLHF
>TRBV13|TRBD1|TRBJ2-5|-
TGTGCCAGCAGCGCCACAGGGGGCATGGAGACCCAGTACTTC
CASSATGGMETQYF
>TRBV25-1|-|TRBJ2-7|-
TGTGCCAGCAGTAGAACCTACGAGCAGTACTTC
CASSRTYEQYF
>TRBV18|TRBD1|TRBJ2-2|-
TGTGCCAGCTCACCACCGGGACAGGTGGCCGGGGAGCTGTTTTTT
CASSPPGQVAGELFF
>TRBV30|-|TRBJ1-1|-
TGTGCCACTGGGACATCGAACACTGAAGCTTTCTTT
CATGTSNTEAFF
>TRBV18|-|TRBJ2-5|few
TGTGCCAGCTCACCTCCTACTCCAGGGTCTGGGGAGACCCAGTACTTC
CASSPPTPGSGETQYF
>TRBV25-1|TRBD2|TRBJ2-5|-
TGTGCCAGCAGTGATAGGGGACTAGCGACTCAGGCGCAGTACTTC
CASSDRGLATQAQYF
>TRBV9|-|TRBJ2-2|-
TGTGCCAGCAGCGATAAACCCGGGGAGCTGTTTTTT
CASSDKPGELFF
>TRBV5-1|-|TRBJ2-5|few
TGCGCCAGCAGCTTGGGGCTGCCCCGAGAGACCCAGTACTTC
CASSLGLPRETQYF
>TRBV13|-|TRBJ2-1|-
TGTGCCAGCAATTCTGAGGGGTATGAGCAGTTCTTC
CASNSEGYEQFF
>TRBV30|TRBD2|TRBJ2-5|-
TGTGCCTGGAGTGTACCAACGGGGGGGCGAGAGACCCAGTACTTC
CAWSVPTGGRETQYF
>TRBV12-5|-|TRBJ2-5|-
TGTGCTAGTGGCGCGGGCAGGGAGGCCCAGTACTTC
CASGAGREAQYF
>TRBV5-1|-|TRBJ2-3|-
TGCGCCAGCCGGTCACAGAGCACAGATACGCAGTATTTT
CASRSQSTDTQYF
>TRBV7-8|-|TRBJ2-7|once
TGTGCCAGCAGCTCGGGGCAGGGTGGGCCCTACGAGCAGTACTTC
CASSSGQGGPYEQYF
>TRBV2|-|TRBJ1-5|-
TGTGCCAGCAGTGGGGCGGAAAATCAGCCCCAGCATTTT
CASSGAENQPQHF
>TRBV4-2|-|TRBJ2-2|-
TGTGCCAGCAGCAACCTCAGGGAGGCCGGGGAGCTGTTTTTT
CASSNLREAGELFF
>TRBV10-3|-|TRBJ2-7|-
TGTGCCATCAGTGAGTCGAAGGCAGCTAATTACGAGCAGTACTTC
CAISESKAANYEQYF
>TRBV2|-|TRBJ2-7|-
TGTGCCAGCAGTGAAGCGCGGGACAGTTATTCGGTCGAGCAGTACTTC
CASSEARDSYSVEQYF
>TRBV15|-|TRBJ2-5|-
TGTGCCACCAGCCCTCAGGCAGGGCTGGAGACCCAGTACTTC
CATSPQAGLETQYF
>TRBV2|-|TRBJ2-5|-
TGTGCCAGCAGTGCCGGGACTCCGGCCCTGGAGACCCAGTACTTC
CASSAGTPALETQYF
>TRBV30|-|TRBJ2-3|-
TGTGCCTGGACGGGGGGCCACTCCACAGATACGCAGTATTTT
CAWTGGHSTDTQYF
>TRBV9|-|TRBJ2-7|-
TGTGCCAGCAGCGTAGGAAGGGTTTCCTACGAGCAGTACTTC
CASSVGRVSYEQYF
>TRBV20-1|-|TRBJ2-1|-
TGCAGTGCCCCGCAGCACAATGAGCAGTTCTTC
CSAPQHNEQFF
>TRBV20-1|-|TRBJ2-1|-
TGCAGTGCCGGACCCCGGAATGAGCAGTTCTTC
CSAGPRNEQFF
>TRBV29-1|-|TRBJ2-7|-
TGCAGCGTTGAGATACTAGGCTACGAGCAGTACTTC
CSVEILGYEQYF
>TRBV23-1|-|TRBJ2-2|few
TGCGCCAGCAGTCAGGCACGGACCGAGAACACCGGGGAGCTGTTTTTT
CASSQARTENTGELFF
>TRBV18|-|TRBJ1-1|once
TGTGCCAGCTCACCCTCTTGGAACACTGAAGCTTTCTTT
CASSPSWNTEAFF
>TRBV10-3|-|TRBJ2-7|-
TGTGCCATCAGTCAGAGACAGACCTACGAGCAGTACTTC
CAISQRQTYEQYF
>TRBV18|-|TRBJ2-3|few
TGTGCCAGCTCACAGGAGACGCAGTATTTT
CASSQETQYF
>TRBV5-1|-|TRBJ2-2|few
TGCGCCAGCAGCGGATCCACGGGAACCGGGGAGCTGTTTTTT
CASSGSTGTGELFF
>TRBV27|TRBD1|TRBJ1-5|-
TGTGCCAGCGCTAGGACAGGCCCCTGGCCCCAGCATTTT
CASARTGPWPQHF
>TRBV30|-|TRBJ2-4|-
TGTGCCTGGAGTGCCGACAGGATAAACATTCAGTACTTC
CAWSADRINIQYF
>TRBV5-4|-|TRBJ2-3|-
TGTGCCAGCAGCTCCCTCCTACTAGGGCCCACAGATACGCAGTATTTT
CASSSLLLGPTDTQYF
>TRBV29-1|-|TRBJ2-6|-
TGCAGCGCCGGTGGACACTCTGGGGCCAACGTCCTGACTTTC
CSAGGHSGANVLTF
>TRBV13|TRBD2|TRBJ2-3|-
TGTGCCAGCAGCTTAGGACTAGCGGGAGATCCAGATACGCAGTATTTT
CASSLGLAGDPDTQYF
>TRBV5-1|-|TRBJ1-2|-
TGCGCCAGCAGCTTGTTCGAGGGCGATGGCTACACCTTC
CASSLFEGDGYTF
>TRBV19|-|TRBJ2-2|-
TGTGCCAGTAGTATCCTCTCCGGGGAGCTGTTTTTT
CASSILSGELFF
>TRBV4-3|TRBD2|TRBJ2-7|-
TGCGCCAGCAGCTATGGGACTAGCGGGATCGGCTCCTACGAGCAGTACTTC
CASSYGTSGIGSYEQYF
>TRBV30|-|TRBJ2-7|few
TGTGCCTGGAGTCAACAGGGTGACGAGCAGTACTTC
CAWSQQGDEQYF
>TRBV29-1|-|TRBJ2-1|-
TGCAGCGCCGGAGGGACGTACAATGAGCAGTTCTTC
CSAGGTYNEQFF
>TRBV9|-|TRBJ2-6|-
TGTGCCAGCAGCCCCCCAACATCTGGGGCCAACGTCCTGACTTTC
CASSPPTSGANVLTF
>TRBV11-1|-|TRBJ2-5|-
TGTGCCAGCAGCTTAGGACAGCGGGAGACCCAGTACTTC
CASSLGQRETQYF
>TRBV4-3|-|TRBJ2-1|-
TGCGCCAGCAGCCAGGGCCTAAACAATGAGCAGTTCTTC
CASSQGLNNEQFF
>TRBV20-1|-|TRBJ2-7|-
TGCAGTGCCCTTTTGGGCGAGCAGTACTTC
CSALLGEQYF
>TRBV30|TRBD1|TRBJ1-2|-
TGTGCCTGGAGTGTACGTCGGGGACAGGGAAACTATGGCTACACCTTC
CAWSVRRGQGNYGYTF
>TRBV30|-|TRBJ1-2|-
TGTGCCTGGAGTGCCAACTATGGCTACACCTTC
CAWSANYGYTF
>TRBV30|TRBD1|TRBJ1-1|-
TGTGCCTGGAGCGTCGGGACAGGGTGGACTGAAGCTTTCTTT
CAWSVGTGWTEAFF
>TRBV7-2|-|TRBJ2-3|-
TGTGCCAGCACCTACAGGAATCCAGATACGCAGTATTTT
CASTYRNPDTQYF